The clone carrying this T cell receptor beta chain has a count of ten or more. This record comes from a study of human T cells and chemical hapten exposure. Via MiXCR, TCRdb re-called the RACE reads, giving one row per CDR3 protein. The sample yields approximately 97,000 distinct CDR3 sequences, around 8.8% seen once. Per the germline V gene, CDR1 is SGHNT and CDR2 is YYREEE (reference sequence). Germline trimming cut 3 bases from V and 5 bases from J; bases unmatched to any gene: 4. The CDR3 totals 14 residues. Time point denoted: healthy volunteer bleed at 2 weeks. The authors' total RNA extraction used unfractionated whole blood.

V and J are TRBV5-4 and TRBJ2-4, with TRBD1 identical over 8 bases. The sequencing sample was made of whole blood. The receptor was isolated from a female donor in good health. Some clones in this sample may be carry-over from other donors' samples. The CDR3 DNA is TGTGCCAGCAGCTCCCAGGGGGCCGAAAACATTCAGTACTTC. Amino acids: CASSSQGAENIQYF.